This paragraph reports one TCR beta chain. Its antigen is currently unknown. Between the trimmed V and J ends, which lost 2 bases and 4 bases, there was a span of 8 bases. Germline lookup yields CDR1 KGHSH and CDR2 LQKENI. The CDR3 has 13 amino acids. The sample comes from a study of cytomegalovirus exposure and HLA in healthy donors. Sequencing was performed with immunoSEQ multiplex PCR; in TCRdb, only in-frame clones are kept and a portion is missing. In the table there are some 190,000 clones, about 83% of which are singletons. Study outcomes and limitations: In the roughly 130 validation repertoires, a later analysis found that first-cohort TCR clusters tended to co-occur.

The specimen sequenced was PBMCs. The clonotype was recovered from a woman aged 18 to 35 in good health and CMV-seronegative. The chain links TRBV18 to TRBJ1-2; D is possibly TRBD1 (5 bases). CDR3 coding DNA: TGTGCCAGCTCACCAACTCAGGGCTATGGCTACACCTTC. Protein product: CASSPTQGYGYTF.